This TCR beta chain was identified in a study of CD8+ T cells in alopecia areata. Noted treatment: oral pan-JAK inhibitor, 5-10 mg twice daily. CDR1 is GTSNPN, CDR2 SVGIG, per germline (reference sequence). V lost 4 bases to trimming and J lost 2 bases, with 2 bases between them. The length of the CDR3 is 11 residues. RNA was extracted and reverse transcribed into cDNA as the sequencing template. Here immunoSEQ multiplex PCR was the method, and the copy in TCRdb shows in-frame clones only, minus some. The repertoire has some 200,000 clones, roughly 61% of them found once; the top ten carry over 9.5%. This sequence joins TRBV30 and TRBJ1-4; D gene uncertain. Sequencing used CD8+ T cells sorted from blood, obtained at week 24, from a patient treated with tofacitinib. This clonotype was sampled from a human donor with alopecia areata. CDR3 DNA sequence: TGTGCCTGGACTACTAATGAAAAACTGTTTTTT. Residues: CAWTTNEKLFF.